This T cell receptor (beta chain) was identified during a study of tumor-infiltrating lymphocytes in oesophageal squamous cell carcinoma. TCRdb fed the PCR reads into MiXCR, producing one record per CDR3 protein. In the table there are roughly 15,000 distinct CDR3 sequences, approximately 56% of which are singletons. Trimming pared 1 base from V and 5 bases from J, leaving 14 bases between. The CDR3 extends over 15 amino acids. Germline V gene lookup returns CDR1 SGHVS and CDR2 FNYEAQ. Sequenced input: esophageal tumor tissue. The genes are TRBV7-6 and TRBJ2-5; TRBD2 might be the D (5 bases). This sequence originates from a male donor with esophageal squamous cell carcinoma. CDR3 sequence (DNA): TGTGCCAGCAGCTTAGATCTCGGGATCCGGGAGACCCAGTACTTC. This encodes CASSLDLGIRETQYF.